A single sample gave rise to the 24 T cell receptor beta chains below, sequenced in a study of identical twins. TCRdb redid the calling of the 5' RACE reads with MiXCR, one entry per CDR3 protein. The sample carries some 710,000 distinct CDR3 sequences, around 5.7% recorded once. Sequencing was done on a sample of naive T cells sorted from blood. These receptors all come from a man aged 18 to 35 in good health.

V usage is TRBV6-1 and J usage is TRBJ2-3; TRBD2 is a possible D gene (6 bases). Germline CDR1 and CDR2: MNHNS and SASEGT. This CDR3 is built from 15 residues. The germline V and J ends were trimmed by 7 bases and 0 bases, with 14 bases remaining between them. CDR3 loop: CASNHLAGSTDTQYF. DNA of the CDR3: TGTGCCAGCAACCACCTCGCGGGAAGCACAGATACGCAGTATTTT.

This clonotype was counted a few times. V usage is TRBV15 and J usage is TRBJ1-6; TRBD1 is a possible D gene (6 bases). Germline CDR1 is LNHNV and CDR2 is YYDKDF (reference sequence). The CDR3 extends over 15 amino acids. Trimming removed 7 bases from V and 8 bases from J, with 18 bases in between. The CDR3 reads CATTRGGESYSPLHF. The CDR3 DNA reads as TGTGCCACCACCAGGGGCGGGGAGAGCTATTCACCCCTCCACTTT.

This clonotype was found many times. V is TRBV10-3 and J is TRBJ2-5; D unresolved. This CDR3 has 16 residues. V shed 2 bases and J shed 4 bases, with 17 bases lying between them. CDR1 is ENHRY, CDR2 SYGVKD, per germline. CDR3 nucleotides: TGTGCCATCAGTGAGGGGTTGGACGCTAAAGGAGAGACCCAGTACTTC. Its protein is CAISEGLDAKGETQYF.

Only a few counts were recorded for this clonotype. This chain's CDR3 is CASSQANRQDEQYF. The CDR3 DNA sequence: TGTGCCAGCAGCCAAGCGAACAGGCAGGACGAGCAGTACTTC. The chain carries TRBV14 and TRBJ2-7, with D possibly TRBD1 on 5 matching bases. V lost 1 base and J lost 5, with 12 bases in between. The CDR3 is 14 residues long. Germline loops: CDR1 SGHDN, CDR2 FVKESK.

This clonotype has ten or more counts. This rearrangement joins TRBV29-1 to TRBJ2-7; D is unclear. Germline V gives CDR1 SQVTM, CDR2 ANQGSEA. Trimming pared 4 bases from V and 6 bases from J, leaving 19 bases between. The CDR3 spans 14 residues. The CDR3 loop reads CSVARLADQFEQYF. CDR3 bases: TGCAGCGTTGCAAGACTGGCGGATCAGTTCGAGCAGTACTTC.

This clonotype was counted only a few times. The V call is TRBV2, the J call TRBJ2-3; 7 positions match TRBD2. The CDR3 extends over 18 amino acids. V shed 5 bases and J 0 bases; nucleotides not matched to a gene: 14. Looked up from germline, CDR1 is SNHLY and CDR2 is FYNNEI. CDR3 sequence (DNA): TGTGCCAGCAGTCCCCACGCGGGAGCGTCGCCTAGCACAGATACGCAGTATTTT. Amino acid sequence: CASSPHAGASPSTDTQYF.

The chain combines TRBV7-6 with TRBJ2-5; 7 bases align to TRBD1. CDR1 SGHVS and CDR2 FNYEAQ come from the germline V gene. This CDR3 contains 13 residues. With 5 bases clipped from V and 7 bases from J, the junction kept 7 bases outside the gene matches. In nucleotides, the CDR3 is TGTGCCAGCAGCCCCACAGGGGAAGGGACCCAGTACTTC. It yields the protein CASSPTGEGTQYF.

This clonotype was seen many times. The rearrangement links TRBV20-1 to TRBJ1-5, with D perhaps matching TRBD1 (6 bases). The CDR3 extends over 15 amino acids. In germline, CDR1 is DFQATT, CDR2 SNEGSKA (reference sequence). The V end lost 2 bases, the J end lost 0 bases, and 11 bases lay between the germline ends. The CDR3 loop reads CSARIGGDSNQPQHF. For the CDR3, the DNA is TGCAGTGCTAGAATAGGGGGGGATAGCAATCAGCCCCAGCATTTT.

V and J are TRBV4-3 and TRBJ1-2; 7 bases align to TRBD1. CDR1 and CDR2 (germline): LGHNA, YSLEER. The ends lost 4 bases at V and 7 bases at J; junction bases unmatched: 6. The CDR3 has 13 amino acids. The DNA for the CDR3 is TGCGCCAGCAGCCGGACAGGTGATAGTGGCTACACCTTC. Translated, it gives CASSRTGDSGYTF.

This clonotype was counted ten times or more. The J gene is TRBJ2-5, the V gene TRBV12-3 or TRBV12-4, with D possibly TRBD1 on 6 matching bases. The CDR3 consists of 15 residues. Trimming left V 3 bases short and J 2 bases short, with 13 bases between. CDR3 region: CASSFLLRGQETQYF. The CDR3 DNA reads TGTGCCAGCAGTTTCCTCTTGAGGGGGCAAGAGACCCAGTACTTC.

This clonotype was counted between two and nine times. The chain couples TRBV4-1 to TRBJ2-7; 9 bases match TRBD1. CDR1 is MGHRA, CDR2 YSYEKL, per germline. V was pared by 3 bases and J by 9 bases, with 6 bases of the junction left unmatched. This CDR3 spans 13 amino acids. The CDR3 DNA sequence: TGCGCCAGCAGCCAGTGGACAGGGGAAGGGCAGTACGTC. Amino acids: CASSQWTGEGQYV.

This chain uses TRBV5-1 with TRBJ2-3; weak D call: TRBD2 (6 bases). Between the trimmed V and J ends, which lost 2 bases and 4 bases, there was a span of 11 bases. CDR1 is SGHRS, CDR2 YFSETQ, per germline. The CDR3 covers 14 residues. The CDR3 coding sequence is TGCGCCAGCAGCTTCGGGACTTCGCCAGATACGCAGTATTTT. It encodes CASSFGTSPDTQYF.

The chain couples TRBV5-1 to TRBJ1-1; D not certain. V lost 1 base and J lost 2, with 9 bases in between. Germline V gives CDR1 SGHRS, CDR2 YFSETQ. CDR3 size: 14 residues. This chain's CDR3 is CASSLMADNTEAFF. As DNA, the CDR3 is TGCGCCAGCAGCTTGATGGCGGACAACACTGAAGCTTTCTTT.

V usage is TRBV6-2 or TRBV6-3 and J usage is TRBJ1-5; D not certain. CDR1 is MNHEY, CDR2 SVGEGT, per germline. CDR3 length: 13 residues. The V gene lost 7 bases and the J gene lost 0 bases, with 7 bases spanning the gap. The CDR3 nucleotides read TGTGCCAGCAACGATTATAGCAATCAGCCCCAGCATTTT. Translating it yields CASNDYSNQPQHF.

The chain links TRBV20-1 to TRBJ2-7; 12 bases are a match to TRBD2. V lost 4 bases, J lost 2 bases, and 12 bases stayed unmatched. Germline CDR1 is DFQATT and CDR2 is SNEGSKA (reference sequence). The length of the CDR3 is 17 residues. In nucleotides, the CDR3 is TGCAGTGCTACCCCTCGGAAGACTAGCGGGAGACCCTACGAGCAGTACTTC. Translation: CSATPRKTSGRPYEQYF.

This clonotype appeared a few times. This chain connects TRBV5-1 to TRBJ2-5; 10 bases are shared with TRBD2. There are 15 residues in the CDR3. Germline V lookup: CDR1 SGHRS, CDR2 YFSETQ. V dropped 4 bases and J dropped 3; count of bases not matched to a gene: 6. The DNA of the CDR3 is TGCGCCAGCAGCAAGGGACTAGCGCCAAAAGAGACCCAGTACTTC. This codes for CASSKGLAPKETQYF.

This clonotype was found many times. The rearrangement joins TRBV29-1 to TRBJ2-2; D tentatively fits TRBD1 or TRBD2 (6 bases each). The CDR3 is made up of 14 amino acids. Germline CDR1 is SQVTM and CDR2 is ANQGSEA. V lost 4 bases and J lost 4, with 13 bases in between. CDR3 coding DNA: TGCAGCGTTGGTATGGGGGGCGGCACCGGGGAGCTGTTTTTT. Residues: CSVGMGGGTGELFF.

The chain uses TRBV10-3 and TRBJ2-3; 7 nucleotides line up with TRBD1. The CDR3 length is 16 residues. V shed 2 bases and J 4 bases; nucleotides not matched to a gene: 9. CDR1 and CDR2 from the germline V gene are ENHRY and SYGVKD. CDR3 in DNA: TGTGCCATCAGTGAGGACACAGGGGAGTTCGCAGATACGCAGTATTTT. Protein product: CAISEDTGEFADTQYF.

This clonotype was seen a few times. This chain uses TRBV3-1 with TRBJ2-1, with D unclear. The CDR3 is 16 amino acids. Germline values: CDR1 LGHDT, CDR2 YNNKEL (reference sequence). V lost 0 bases and J lost 1, with 10 bases in between. Here the CDR3 reads CASSQDGPDSYNEQFF. DNA for the CDR3: TGTGCCAGCAGCCAAGACGGGCCGGATTCCTACAATGAGCAGTTCTTC.

This clonotype appeared a few times. The CDR3: CASSIMVGQVISGANVLTF. CDR3 coding DNA: TGTGCCAGCAGTATAATGGTGGGGCAGGTAATTTCTGGGGCCAACGTCCTGACTTTC. The V call is TRBV12-3 or TRBV12-4, the J call TRBJ2-6, with D possibly being TRBD1 (5 bases). Trimming shortened V by 5 bases and J by 1 base, and 21 bases separated the two germline ends. This CDR3 has 19 amino acids.

This clonotype was found a few times. The chain combines TRBV7-2 with TRBJ1-3; D not resolved. Germline V gene data show CDR1 as SGHTA and CDR2 as FQGNSA. The CDR3 totals 15 residues. V was cut by 3 bases and J by 0 bases, with 9 bases left in between. The CDR3 bases are TGTGCCAGCAGCTTTGCTCCAGGCTCTGGAAACACCATATATTTT. Translated: CASSFAPGSGNTIYF.

This clonotype was observed many times. The chain carries TRBV12-3 or TRBV12-4 and TRBJ2-2, with 11 bases lining up with TRBD2. V shed 5 bases and J 5 bases; nucleotides not matched to a gene: 4. The CDR3 is 15 amino acids. The CDR3 DNA reads as TGTGCCAGCAGTCGGACTAGCGGGTTAACCGGGGAGCTGTTTTTT. Its protein is CASSRTSGLTGELFF.

The table lists this clonotype with many counts. The chain uses TRBV29-1 and TRBJ2-5; D perhaps matches TRBD2 (5 bases). CDR3 length: 15 residues. Trimming cost V 4 bases and J 1 base, with 16 bases left between them. Germline loops: CDR1 SQVTM, CDR2 ANQGSEA. CDR3 in amino acids: CSVAERLLVQETQYF. CDR3 coding DNA: TGCAGCGTTGCTGAGCGGCTTTTAGTCCAAGAGACCCAGTACTTC.

The genes are TRBV14 and TRBJ2-3, with unresolved D. Germline CDR1 and CDR2: SGHDN and FVKESK. The CDR3 consists of 16 residues. V was trimmed by 1 base and J by 1 base, leaving 12 bases between them. The CDR3 loop is CASSQGLTMGTDTQYF. DNA of the CDR3: TGTGCCAGCAGCCAAGGACTGACGATGGGCACAGATACGCAGTATTTT.